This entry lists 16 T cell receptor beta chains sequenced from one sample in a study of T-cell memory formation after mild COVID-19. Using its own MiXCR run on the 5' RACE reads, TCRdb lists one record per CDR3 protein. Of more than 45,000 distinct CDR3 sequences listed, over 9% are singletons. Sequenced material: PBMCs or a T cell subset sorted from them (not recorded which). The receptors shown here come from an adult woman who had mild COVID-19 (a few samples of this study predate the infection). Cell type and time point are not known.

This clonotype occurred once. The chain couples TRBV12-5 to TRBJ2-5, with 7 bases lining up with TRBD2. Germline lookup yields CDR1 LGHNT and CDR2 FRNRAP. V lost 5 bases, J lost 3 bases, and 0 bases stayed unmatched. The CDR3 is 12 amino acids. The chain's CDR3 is CASGGTKETQYF. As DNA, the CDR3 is TGTGCTAGTGGTGGGACTAAAGAGACCCAGTACTTC.

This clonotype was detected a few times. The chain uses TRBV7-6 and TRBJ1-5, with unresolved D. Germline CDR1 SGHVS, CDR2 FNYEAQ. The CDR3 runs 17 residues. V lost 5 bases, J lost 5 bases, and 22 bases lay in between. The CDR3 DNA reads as TGTGCCAGCAGCCGATCCCCAGCCAGCGTAACCCATCAGCCCCAGCATTTT. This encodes CASSRSPASVTHQPQHF.

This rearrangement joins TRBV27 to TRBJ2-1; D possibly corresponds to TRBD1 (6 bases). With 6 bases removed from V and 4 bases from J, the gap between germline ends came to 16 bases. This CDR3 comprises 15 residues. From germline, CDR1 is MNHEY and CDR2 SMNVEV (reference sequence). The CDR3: CASRIGQGPYNEQFF. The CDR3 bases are TGTGCCAGCAGAATAGGGCAGGGGCCATACAATGAGCAGTTCTTC.

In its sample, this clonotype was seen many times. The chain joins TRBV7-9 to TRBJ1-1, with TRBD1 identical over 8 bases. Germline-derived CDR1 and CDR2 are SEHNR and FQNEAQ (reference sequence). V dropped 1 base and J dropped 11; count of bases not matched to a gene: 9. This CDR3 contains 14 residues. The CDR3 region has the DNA TGTGCCAGCAGCTTAGTTCAAGGGCAGGGGGCCGCTTTCTTT. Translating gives CASSLVQGQGAAFF.

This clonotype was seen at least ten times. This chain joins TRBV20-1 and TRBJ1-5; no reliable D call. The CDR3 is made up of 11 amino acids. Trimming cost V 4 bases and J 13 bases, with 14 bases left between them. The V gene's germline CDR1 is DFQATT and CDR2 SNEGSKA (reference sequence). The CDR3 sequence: CSANFADIQHF. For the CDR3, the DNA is TGCAGTGCTAATTTCGCAGATATACAGCATTTT.

In DNA, the CDR3 is TGCAGTGCTCCACAGTTTTTGTACTCCTACAATGAGCAGTTCTTC. It specifies CSAPQFLYSYNEQFF. The chain has TRBV20-1 and TRBJ2-1; D is uncertain. Trimming stripped 5 bases from V and 0 bases from J, with 14 bases between. This CDR3 comprises 15 residues. CDR1 and CDR2 from the germline V gene are DFQATT and SNEGSKA (reference sequence).

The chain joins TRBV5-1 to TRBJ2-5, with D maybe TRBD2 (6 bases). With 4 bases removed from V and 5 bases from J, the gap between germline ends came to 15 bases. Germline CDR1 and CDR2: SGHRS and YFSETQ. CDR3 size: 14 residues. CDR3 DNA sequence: TGCGCCAGCAGCGCTATGACGGGGGATGAGACCCAGTACTTC. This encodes CASSAMTGDETQYF.

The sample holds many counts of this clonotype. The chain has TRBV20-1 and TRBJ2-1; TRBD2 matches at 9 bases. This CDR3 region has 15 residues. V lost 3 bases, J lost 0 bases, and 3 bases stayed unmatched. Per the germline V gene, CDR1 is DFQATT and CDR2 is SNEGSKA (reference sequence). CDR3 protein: CSARGSGSSYNEQFF. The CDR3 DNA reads TGCAGTGCTAGGGGTAGCGGGAGCTCCTACAATGAGCAGTTCTTC.

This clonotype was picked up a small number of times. The CDR3 nucleotides are TGTGCCAGCAGCCGCCCCGACGGGGGGGCCTCGGGTGAGCAGTTCTTC. As protein: CASSRPDGGASGEQFF. J is TRBJ2-1 and V is TRBV27; 8 nucleotides line up with TRBD2. J gave up 9 bases and V 6 bases, and 16 bases lay outside the gene matches. Germline lookup yields CDR1 MNHEY and CDR2 SMNVEV (reference sequence). CDR3 size: 16 residues.

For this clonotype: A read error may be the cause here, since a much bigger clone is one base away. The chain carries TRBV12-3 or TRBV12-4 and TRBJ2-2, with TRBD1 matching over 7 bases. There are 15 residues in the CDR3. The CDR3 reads CDSSPRQGRTGELFF. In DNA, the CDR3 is TGTGACAGCAGTCCCCGACAGGGAAGAACCGGGGAGCTGTTTTTT.

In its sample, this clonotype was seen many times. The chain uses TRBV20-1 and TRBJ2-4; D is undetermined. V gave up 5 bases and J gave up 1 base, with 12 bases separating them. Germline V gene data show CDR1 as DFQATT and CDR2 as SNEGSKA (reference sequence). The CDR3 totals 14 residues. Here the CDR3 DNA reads TGCAGTGCTTCTGTATTACGGGCCAAAAACATTCAGTACTTC. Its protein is CSASVLRAKNIQYF.

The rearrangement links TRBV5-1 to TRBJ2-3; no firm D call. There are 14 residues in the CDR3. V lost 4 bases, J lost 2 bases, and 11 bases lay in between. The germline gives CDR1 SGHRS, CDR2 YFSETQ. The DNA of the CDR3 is TGCGCCAGCAGCATCGGACCGCTCACAGATACGCAGTATTTT. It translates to CASSIGPLTDTQYF.

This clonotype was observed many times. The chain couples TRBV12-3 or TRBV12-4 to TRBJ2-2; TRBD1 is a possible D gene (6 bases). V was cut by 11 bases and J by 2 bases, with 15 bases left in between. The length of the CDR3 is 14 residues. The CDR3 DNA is TGTGCCTCGTTGGGGGCGAGCAACACCGGGGAGCTGTTTTTT. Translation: CASLGASNTGELFF.

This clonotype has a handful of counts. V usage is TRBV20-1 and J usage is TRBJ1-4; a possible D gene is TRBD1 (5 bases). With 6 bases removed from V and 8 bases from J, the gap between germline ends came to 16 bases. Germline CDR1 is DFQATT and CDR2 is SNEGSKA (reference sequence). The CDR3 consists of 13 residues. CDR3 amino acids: CSADDGAQEKLFF. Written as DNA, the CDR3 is TGCAGTGCCGACGACGGGGCCCAAGAAAAACTGTTTTTT.

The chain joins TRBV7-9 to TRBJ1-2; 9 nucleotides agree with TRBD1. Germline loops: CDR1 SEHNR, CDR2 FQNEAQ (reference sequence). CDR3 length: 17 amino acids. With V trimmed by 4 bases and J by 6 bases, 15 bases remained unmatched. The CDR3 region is CASSSSGETGGTNGYTF. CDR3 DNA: TGTGCCAGCAGCTCATCCGGCGAGACAGGGGGAACGAATGGCTACACCTTC.

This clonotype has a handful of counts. CDR3 nucleotide sequence: TGTGCCAGCAGCTTGGCAGGCCGAGCGGGAGGCACTGAAGCTTTCTTT. Protein product: CASSLAGRAGGTEAFF. The rearrangement links TRBV5-5 to TRBJ1-1, with no clear D. This CDR3 has 16 amino acids. In germline, CDR1 is SGHKS, CDR2 YYEKEE (reference sequence). The germline V and J ends were trimmed by 0 bases and 4 bases, with 16 bases remaining between them.